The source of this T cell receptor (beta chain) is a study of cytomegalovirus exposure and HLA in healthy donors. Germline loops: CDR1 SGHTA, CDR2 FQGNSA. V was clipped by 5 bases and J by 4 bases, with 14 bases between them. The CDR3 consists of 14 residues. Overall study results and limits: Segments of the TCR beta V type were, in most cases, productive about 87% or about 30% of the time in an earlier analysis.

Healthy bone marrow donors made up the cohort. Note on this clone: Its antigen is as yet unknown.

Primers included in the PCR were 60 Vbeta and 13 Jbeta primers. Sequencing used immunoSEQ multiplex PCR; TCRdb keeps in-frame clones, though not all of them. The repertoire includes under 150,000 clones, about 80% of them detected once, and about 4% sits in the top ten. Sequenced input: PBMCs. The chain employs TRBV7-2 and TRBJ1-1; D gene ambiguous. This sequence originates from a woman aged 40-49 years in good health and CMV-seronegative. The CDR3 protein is CASSIQAPGTEAFF. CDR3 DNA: TGTGCCAGCAGCATACAAGCGCCGGGCACTGAAGCTTTCTTT. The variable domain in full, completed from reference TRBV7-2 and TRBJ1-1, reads GAGVSQSPSNKVTEKGKDVELRCDPISGHTALYWYRQSLGQGLEFLIYFQGNSAPDKSGLPSDRFSAERTGGSVSTLTIQRTQQEDSAVYLCASSIQAPGTEAFFGQGTRLTVV.